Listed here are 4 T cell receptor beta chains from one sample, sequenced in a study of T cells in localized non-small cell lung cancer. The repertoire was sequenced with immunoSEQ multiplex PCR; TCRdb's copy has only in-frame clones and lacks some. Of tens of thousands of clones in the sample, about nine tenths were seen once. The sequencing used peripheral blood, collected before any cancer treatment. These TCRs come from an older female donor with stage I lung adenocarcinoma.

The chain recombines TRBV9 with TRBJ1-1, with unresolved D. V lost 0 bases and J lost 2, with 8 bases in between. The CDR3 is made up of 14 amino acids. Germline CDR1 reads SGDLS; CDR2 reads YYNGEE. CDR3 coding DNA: TGTGCCAGCAGCGTAGCTACAACCAACACTGAAGCTTTCTTT. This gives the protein CASSVATTNTEAFF.

The chain's CDR3 is CAISEIPGPGETQYF. Written as DNA, the CDR3 is TGTGCCATCAGTGAGATCCCGGGACCGGGAGAGACCCAGTACTTC. This chain uses TRBV10-3 with TRBJ2-5; D tentatively fits TRBD1 or TRBD2 (5 bases each). Germline values: CDR1 ENHRY, CDR2 SYGVKD. CDR3 length: 15 amino acids. V lost 2 bases, J lost 4 bases, and 14 bases lay in between.

The CDR3: CASSLAGAASGNTIYF. The CDR3 nucleotides read TGCGCCAGCAGCTTGGCCGGGGCAGCCTCTGGAAACACCATATATTTT. This sequence joins TRBV5-1 and TRBJ1-3; a weak D match, TRBD1 (5 bases). Trimming shortened V by 0 bases and J by 0 bases, and 10 bases separated the two germline ends. The CDR3 totals 16 residues. Germline CDR1 and CDR2: SGHRS and YFSETQ.

Written as DNA, the CDR3 is TGTGCCAGCAGCAAGGACAGAAACACTGAAGCTTTCTTT. Protein product: CASSKDRNTEAFF. The chain uses TRBV9 and TRBJ1-1; TRBD1 might be the D (6 bases). Looked up from germline, CDR1 is SGDLS and CDR2 is YYNGEE. Trimming pared 4 bases from V and 2 bases from J, leaving 9 bases between. CDR3 length equals 13 residues.